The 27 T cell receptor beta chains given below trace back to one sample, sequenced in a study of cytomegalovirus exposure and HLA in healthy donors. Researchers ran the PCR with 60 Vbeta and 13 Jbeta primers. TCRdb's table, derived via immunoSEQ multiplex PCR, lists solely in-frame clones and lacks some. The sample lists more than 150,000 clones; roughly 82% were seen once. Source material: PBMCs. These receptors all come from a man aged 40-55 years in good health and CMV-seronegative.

DNA for the CDR3: TGTGCCAGCAGCTCCTACACAGGGTCCGAGCAGTACTTC. As protein: CASSSYTGSEQYF. The chain employs TRBV11-2 and TRBJ2-7; D is possibly TRBD1 (6 bases). Germline lookup yields CDR1 SGHAT and CDR2 FQNNGV. This CDR3 has 13 amino acids. V lost 4 bases to trimming and J lost 6 bases, with 13 bases between them.

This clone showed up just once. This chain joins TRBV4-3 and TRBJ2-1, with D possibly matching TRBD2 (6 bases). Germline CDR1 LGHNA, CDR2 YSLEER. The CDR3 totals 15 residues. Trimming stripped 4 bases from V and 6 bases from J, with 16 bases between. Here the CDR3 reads CASSRSRLVSNEQFF. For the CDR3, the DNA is TGCGCCAGCAGCCGCTCCCGACTAGTTAGCAATGAGCAGTTCTTC.

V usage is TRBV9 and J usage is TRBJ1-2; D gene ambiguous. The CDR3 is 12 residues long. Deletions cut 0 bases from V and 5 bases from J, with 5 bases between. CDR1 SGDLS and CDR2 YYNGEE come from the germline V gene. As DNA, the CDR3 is TGTGCCAGCAGCGTAGACGAGTATGGCTACACCTTC. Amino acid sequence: CASSVDEYGYTF.

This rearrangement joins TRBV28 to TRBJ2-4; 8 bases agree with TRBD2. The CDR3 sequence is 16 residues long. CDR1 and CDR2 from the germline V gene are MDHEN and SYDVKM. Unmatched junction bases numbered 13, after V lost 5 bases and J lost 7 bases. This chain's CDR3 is CASSGGTRGGRNIQYF. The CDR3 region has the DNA TGTGCCAGCAGTGGCGGGACTAGAGGAGGTCGCAACATTCAGTACTTC.

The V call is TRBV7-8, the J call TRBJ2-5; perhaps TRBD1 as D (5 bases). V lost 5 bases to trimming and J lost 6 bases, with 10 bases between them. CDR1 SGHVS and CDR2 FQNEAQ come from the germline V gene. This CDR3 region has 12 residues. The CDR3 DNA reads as TGTGCCAGCAGCCCAAACAGGCAGACCCAGTACTTC. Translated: CASSPNRQTQYF.

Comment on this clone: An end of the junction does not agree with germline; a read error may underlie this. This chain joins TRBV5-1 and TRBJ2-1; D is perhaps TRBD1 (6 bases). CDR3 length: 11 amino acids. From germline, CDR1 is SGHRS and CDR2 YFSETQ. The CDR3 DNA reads TGCGCCAGCACCTTGGGACAAAAGGAGTTCTTC. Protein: CASTLGQKEFF.

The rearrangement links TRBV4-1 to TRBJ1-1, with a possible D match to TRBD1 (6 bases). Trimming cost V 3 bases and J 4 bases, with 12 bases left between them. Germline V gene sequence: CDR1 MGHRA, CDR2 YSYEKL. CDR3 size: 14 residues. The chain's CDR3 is CASSQVVGGTEAFF. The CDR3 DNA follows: TGCGCCAGCAGCCAGGTAGTAGGGGGCACTGAAGCTTTCTTT.

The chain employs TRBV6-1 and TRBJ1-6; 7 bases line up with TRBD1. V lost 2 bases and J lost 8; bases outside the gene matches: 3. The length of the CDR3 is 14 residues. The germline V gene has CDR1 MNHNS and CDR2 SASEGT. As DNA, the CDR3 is TGTGCCAGCAGTGAAAACAGGGGATATTCACCCCTCCACTTT. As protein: CASSENRGYSPLHF.

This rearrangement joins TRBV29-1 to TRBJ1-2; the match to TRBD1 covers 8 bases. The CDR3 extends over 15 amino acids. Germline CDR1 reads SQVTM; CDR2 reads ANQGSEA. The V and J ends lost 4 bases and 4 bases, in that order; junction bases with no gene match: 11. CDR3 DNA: TGCAGCGTTGGAACCCAGGGACAGGCCGCCTATGGCTACACCTTC. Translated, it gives CSVGTQGQAAYGYTF.

The CDR3 region has the DNA TGTGCCTGGAGCTATGGACAGGGCAGACACGAGCAGTACTTC. This sequence encodes CAWSYGQGRHEQYF. This chain connects TRBV30 to TRBJ2-7, with TRBD1 matching 8 bases. The V segment lost 3 bases and the J segment 5 bases; nucleotides outside the gene matches: 9. The CDR3 extends over 14 amino acids. CDR1 and CDR2 (germline): GTSNPN, SVGIG (reference sequence). The full variable domain, completed using reference TRBV30 and TRBJ2-7, is SQTIHQWPATLVQPVGSPLSLECTVEGTSNPNLYWYRQAAGRGLQLLFYSVGIGQISSEVPQNLSASRPQDRQFILSSKKLLLSDSGFYLCAWSYGQGRHEQYFGPGTRLTVT.

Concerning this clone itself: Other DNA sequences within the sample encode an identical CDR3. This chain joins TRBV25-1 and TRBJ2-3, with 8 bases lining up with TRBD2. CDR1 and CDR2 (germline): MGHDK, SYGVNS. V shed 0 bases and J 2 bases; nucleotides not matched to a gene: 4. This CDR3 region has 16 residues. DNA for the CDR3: TGTGCCAGCAGTGAATACGACGGGGGGGTCACAGATACGCAGTATTTT. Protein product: CASSEYDGGVTDTQYF. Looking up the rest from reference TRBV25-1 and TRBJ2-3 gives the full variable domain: EADIYQTPRYLVIGTGKKITLECSQTMGHDKMYWYQQDPGMELHLIHYSYGVNSTEKGDLSSESTVSRIRTEHFPLTLESARPSHTSQYLCASSEYDGGVTDTQYFGPGTRLTVL.

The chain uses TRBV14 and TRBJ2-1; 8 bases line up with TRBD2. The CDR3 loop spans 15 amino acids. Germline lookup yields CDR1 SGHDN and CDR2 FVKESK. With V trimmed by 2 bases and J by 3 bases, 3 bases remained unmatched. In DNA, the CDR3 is TGTGCCAGCAGCCAATTCAGCGGGGGCTACAATGAGCAGTTCTTC. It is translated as CASSQFSGGYNEQFF.

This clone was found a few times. CDR3 bases: TGTGCCAGCAGCGTGGAGTTTGCGGACACAGCTTTCTTT. Its translation: CASSVEFADTAFF. The V call is TRBV9, the J call TRBJ1-1; a weak D match, TRBD1 (5 bases). The CDR3 has 13 residues. Germline V gene data show CDR1 as SGDLS and CDR2 as YYNGEE. Trimming left V 2 bases short and J 10 bases short, with 15 bases between.

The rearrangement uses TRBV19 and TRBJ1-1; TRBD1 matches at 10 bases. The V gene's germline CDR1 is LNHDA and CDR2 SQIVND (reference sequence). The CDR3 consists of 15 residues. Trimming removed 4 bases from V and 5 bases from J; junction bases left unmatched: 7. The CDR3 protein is CASSSRTGGKTEAFF. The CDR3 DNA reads TGTGCCAGTAGTAGCAGGACAGGGGGAAAGACTGAAGCTTTCTTT. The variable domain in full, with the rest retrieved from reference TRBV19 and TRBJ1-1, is DGGITQSPKYLFRKEGQNVTLSCEQNLNHDAMYWYRQDPGQGLRLIYYSQIVNDFQKGDIAEGYSVSREKKESFPLTVTSAQKNPTAFYLCASSSRTGGKTEAFFGQGTRLTVV.

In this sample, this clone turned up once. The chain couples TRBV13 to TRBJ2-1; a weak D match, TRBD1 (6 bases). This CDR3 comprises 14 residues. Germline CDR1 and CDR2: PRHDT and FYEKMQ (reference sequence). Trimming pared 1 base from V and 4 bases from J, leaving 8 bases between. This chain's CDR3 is CASSLAQGYNEQFF. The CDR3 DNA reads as TGTGCCAGCAGCTTAGCCCAGGGGTACAATGAGCAGTTCTTC.

For the CDR3, the DNA is TGTGCCTGGAGTACCTCCCCCGGGCGGGAGCCCTACAATGAGCAGTTCTTC. It is translated as CAWSTSPGREPYNEQFF. This sequence joins TRBV30 and TRBJ2-1; 7 bases match TRBD2. CDR3 length equals 17 residues. CDR1 is GTSNPN and CDR2 is SVGIG in the germline V gene (reference sequence). Trimming removed 2 bases from V and 2 bases from J; junction bases left unmatched: 12.

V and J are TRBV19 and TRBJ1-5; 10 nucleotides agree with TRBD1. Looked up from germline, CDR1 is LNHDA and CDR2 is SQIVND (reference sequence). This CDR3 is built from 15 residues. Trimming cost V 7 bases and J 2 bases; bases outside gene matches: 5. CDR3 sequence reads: CASKYGTGGNQPQHF. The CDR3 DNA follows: TGTGCCAGTAAATATGGGACAGGGGGCAATCAGCCCCAGCATTTT.

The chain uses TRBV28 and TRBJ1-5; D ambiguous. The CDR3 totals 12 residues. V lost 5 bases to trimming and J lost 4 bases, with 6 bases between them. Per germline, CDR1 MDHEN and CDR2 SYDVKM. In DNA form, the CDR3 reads TGTGCCAGCAGTGAGGGTAATCAGCCCCAGCATTTT. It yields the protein CASSEGNQPQHF.

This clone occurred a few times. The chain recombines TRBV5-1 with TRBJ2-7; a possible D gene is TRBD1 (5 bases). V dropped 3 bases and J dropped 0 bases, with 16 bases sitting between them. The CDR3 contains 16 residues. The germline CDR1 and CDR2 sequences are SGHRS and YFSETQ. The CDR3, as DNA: TGCGCCAGCAGCTCAACCTTGACAGCTGACTCCTACGAGCAGTACTTC. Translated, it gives CASSSTLTADSYEQYF. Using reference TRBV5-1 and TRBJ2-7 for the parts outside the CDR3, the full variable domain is KAGVTQTPRYLIKTRGQQVTLSCSPISGHRSVSWYQQTPGQGLQFLFEYFSETQRNKGNFPGRFSGRQFSNSRSEMNVSTLELGDSALYLCASSSTLTADSYEQYFGPGTRLTVT.

CDR3 in amino acids: CASSFQKGTAYEQYF. For the CDR3, the DNA is TGTGCCAGCAGTTTTCAGAAAGGGACAGCCTACGAGCAGTACTTC. V gene TRBV28 combines with J gene TRBJ2-7; 7 bases agree with TRBD1. This CDR3 is 15 amino acids long. Germline loops: CDR1 MDHEN, CDR2 SYDVKM. The J segment lost 2 bases and the V segment lost 3 bases, leaving 7 bases of the junction unmatched.

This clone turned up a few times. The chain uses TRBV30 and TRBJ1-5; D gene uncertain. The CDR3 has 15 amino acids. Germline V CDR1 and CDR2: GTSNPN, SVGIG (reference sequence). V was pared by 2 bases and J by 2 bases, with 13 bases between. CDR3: CAWSRGIGGNQPQHF. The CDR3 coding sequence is TGTGCCTGGAGTCGGGGAATCGGAGGCAATCAGCCCCAGCATTTT. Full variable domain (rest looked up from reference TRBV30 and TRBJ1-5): SQTIHQWPATLVQPVGSPLSLECTVEGTSNPNLYWYRQAAGRGLQLLFYSVGIGQISSEVPQNLSASRPQDRQFILSSKKLLLSDSGFYLCAWSRGIGGNQPQHFGDGTRLSIL.

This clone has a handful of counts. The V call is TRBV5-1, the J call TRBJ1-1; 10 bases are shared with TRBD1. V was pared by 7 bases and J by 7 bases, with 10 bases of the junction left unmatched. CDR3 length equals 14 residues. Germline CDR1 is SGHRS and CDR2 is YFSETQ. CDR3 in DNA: TGCGCCAGCTACCCTGGGACAGGGGTTCGTGAAGCTTTCTTT. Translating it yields CASYPGTGVREAFF.

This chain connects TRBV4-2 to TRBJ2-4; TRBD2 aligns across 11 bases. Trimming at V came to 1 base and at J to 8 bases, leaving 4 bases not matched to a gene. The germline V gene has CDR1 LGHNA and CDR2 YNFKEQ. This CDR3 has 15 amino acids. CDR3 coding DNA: TGTGCCAGCAGCCAAGTTAGCGGGAGGGCAGACATTCAGTACTTC. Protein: CASSQVSGRADIQYF.

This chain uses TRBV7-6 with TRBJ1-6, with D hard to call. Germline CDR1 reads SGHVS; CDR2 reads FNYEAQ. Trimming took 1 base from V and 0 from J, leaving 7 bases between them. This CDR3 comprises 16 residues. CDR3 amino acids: CASSLGRSSYNSPLHF. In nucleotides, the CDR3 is TGTGCCAGCAGCTTAGGCCGGAGCTCCTATAATTCACCCCTCCACTTT.

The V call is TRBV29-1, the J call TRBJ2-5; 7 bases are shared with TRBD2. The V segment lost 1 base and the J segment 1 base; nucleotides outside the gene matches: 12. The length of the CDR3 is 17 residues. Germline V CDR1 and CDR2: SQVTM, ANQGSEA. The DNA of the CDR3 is TGCAGCGTTGAAGGCCTAGCGGTGGCTAGGTTCCAAGAGACCCAGTACTTC. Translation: CSVEGLAVARFQETQYF.

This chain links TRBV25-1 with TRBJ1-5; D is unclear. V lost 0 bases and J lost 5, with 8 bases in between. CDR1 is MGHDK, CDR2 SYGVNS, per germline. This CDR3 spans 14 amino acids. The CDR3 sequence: CASSEYSAYQPQHF. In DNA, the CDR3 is TGTGCCAGCAGTGAATACAGTGCTTATCAGCCCCAGCATTTT.

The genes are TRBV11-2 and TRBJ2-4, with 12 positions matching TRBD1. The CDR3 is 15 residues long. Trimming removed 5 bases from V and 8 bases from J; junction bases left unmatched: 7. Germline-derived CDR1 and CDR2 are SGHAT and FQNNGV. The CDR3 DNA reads TGTGCCAGCAGCCCCACCGGGACAGGGGGCTACATTCAGTACTTC. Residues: CASSPTGTGGYIQYF.